These T cell receptor beta chains were read from a single sample in a study of blood T cells in healthy people across ages. Each CDR3 protein gets one entry after TCRdb re-called the 5' RACE reads with MiXCR. The repertoire includes 1.2 million to 1.5 million distinct CDR3 sequences, 35% to 45% of them detected once, and 7% to 9% sits in the top ten. The source material was blood. The source is a woman younger than 35 in good health. Both conserved end residues are part of each CDR3. A D gene is named only where the DNA matches it firmly. Clone size is given for some rows only: seen once, a few or many times, or a class if the clone is expanded.

CDR3: CASSSDTSFNQPQHF
DNA: TGTGCCAGCAGCTCGGACACTAGCTTCAATCAGCCCCAGCATTTT
J: TRBJ1-5
size: NA
V: TRBV7-9
D: NA

CDR3: CSASNAVNTEAFF
DNA: TGCAGTGCTAGTAACGCGGTGAACACTGAAGCTTTCTTT
J: TRBJ1-1
size: NA
V: TRBV20-1
D: NA

CDR3: CASKIGGNEQFF
DNA: TGTGCCAGCAAAATAGGCGGGAATGAGCAGTTCTTC
J: TRBJ2-1
size: NA
V: TRBV27
D: NA

CDR3: CAWSINARRGNSEQFF
DNA: TGTGCCTGGAGTATAAACGCGCGGCGGGGTAACAGTGAGCAGTTCTTC
J: TRBJ2-1
size: NA
V: TRBV30
D: NA

CDR3: CASSKEQASGANVLTF
DNA: TGTGCCAGCAGCAAGGAGCAGGCCTCTGGGGCCAACGTCCTGACTTTC
J: TRBJ2-6
size: NA
V: TRBV11-2
D: NA

CDR3: CASSLKTGAYGYTF
DNA: TGTGCCAGCAGTTTGAAGACAGGGGCTTATGGCTACACCTTC
J: TRBJ1-2
size: NA
V: TRBV12-3/TRBV12-4
D: TRBD1

CDR3: CASSLIWTGKDGYTF
DNA: TGCGCCAGCAGCCTAATATGGACAGGGAAGGATGGCTACACCTTC
J: TRBJ1-2
size: NA
V: TRBV5-1
D: TRBD1

CDR3: CASSLEGQGENEQFF
DNA: TGCGCCAGCAGCTTGGAAGGACAGGGCGAAAATGAGCAGTTCTTC
J: TRBJ2-1
size: NA
V: TRBV5-1
D: TRBD1

CDR3: CASSLTPGLALETQYF
DNA: TGTGCCAGCAGTTTAACGCCGGGACTAGCTTTAGAGACCCAGTACTTC
J: TRBJ2-5
size: few
V: TRBV12-3/TRBV12-4
D: TRBD2

CDR3: CASGPGGGGNQPQHF
DNA: TGTGCTAGTGGACCCGGAGGGGGCGGCAATCAGCCCCAGCATTTT
J: TRBJ1-5
size: NA
V: TRBV12-5
D: TRBD1

CDR3: CASERGNEQYF
DNA: TGTGCCAGCGAGCGGGGTAATGAGCAGTACTTC
J: TRBJ2-5
size: NA
V: TRBV9
D: TRBD2

CDR3: CASSPLLYAPGKNEQYF
DNA: TGTGCCAGCAGCCCCCTTCTTTACGCGCCGGGGAAAAATGAGCAGTACTTC
J: TRBJ2-5
size: NA
V: TRBV7-2
D: NA

CDR3: CASSVGGGRVNSPLHF
DNA: TGTGCCAGCAGCGTGGGCGGGGGCAGGGTTAATTCACCCCTCCACTTT
J: TRBJ1-6
size: once
V: TRBV7-3
D: NA

CDR3: CATSRDGGGGYTF
DNA: TGTGCCACCAGCAGAGATGGTGGCGGTGGCTACACCTTC
J: TRBJ1-2
size: NA
V: TRBV15
D: NA

CDR3: CASSVGAIGDTQYF
DNA: TGTGCCAGCAGCGTTGGGGCTATAGGGGATACGCAGTATTTT
J: TRBJ2-3
size: few
V: TRBV9
D: NA

CDR3: CASSNPYHQWGRAGPYNEQFF
DNA: TGTGCCAGCAGCAATCCCTACCATCAGTGGGGTCGAGCGGGACCCTACAATGAGCAGTTCTTC
J: TRBJ2-1
size: NA
V: TRBV21-1
D: NA

CDR3: CASSRVTDSPLHF
DNA: TGTGCCAGCAGTCGGGTGACCGATTCACCCCTCCACTTT
J: TRBJ1-6
size: NA
V: TRBV12-3/TRBV12-4
D: NA

CDR3: CASSMRQAGANVLTF
DNA: TGTGCCAGTAGTATGCGGCAGGCTGGGGCCAACGTCCTGACTTTC
J: TRBJ2-6
size: NA
V: TRBV19
D: NA

CDR3: CSVEGTGGYYGYTF
DNA: TGCAGCGTTGAGGGGACAGGGGGCTACTATGGCTACACCTTC
J: TRBJ1-2
size: NA
V: TRBV29-1
D: TRBD1

CDR3: CASSEGLAFDKNIQYF
DNA: TGTGCCAGCAGTGAGGGACTAGCGTTCGACAAAAACATTCAGTACTTC
J: TRBJ2-4
size: NA
V: TRBV6-4
D: TRBD2

CDR3: CASSHMGDGYTF
DNA: TGTGCCAGCAGCCATATGGGTGATGGCTACACCTTC
J: TRBJ1-2
size: NA
V: TRBV3-1
D: NA

CDR3: CASSPPTGIYGYTF
DNA: TGCGCCAGCAGCCCCCCCACAGGAATCTATGGCTACACCTTC
J: TRBJ1-2
size: NA
V: TRBV4-1
D: NA

CDR3: CATRDRGDDTEAFF
DNA: TGTGCCACCCGGGACAGGGGAGACGACACTGAAGCTTTCTTT
J: TRBJ1-1
size: NA
V: TRBV10-3
D: TRBD1

CDR3: CASSPWTSAGTDTQYF
DNA: TGTGCCAGCAGCCCATGGACCTCAGCCGGCACAGATACGCAGTATTTT
J: TRBJ2-3
size: NA
V: TRBV7-9
D: NA

CDR3: CATSDRTGLTNLHGYTF
DNA: TGTGCCACCAGTGACCGGACAGGGCTGACGAACTTGCATGGCTACACCTTC
J: TRBJ1-2
size: NA
V: TRBV24-1
D: TRBD1

CDR3: CASSLPGQGVTEAFF
DNA: TGTGCCAGCAGTTTGCCAGGACAGGGGGTCACTGAAGCTTTCTTT
J: TRBJ1-1
size: few
V: TRBV12-3/TRBV12-4
D: TRBD1

CDR3: CASSRLSGSLRANYGYTF
DNA: TGTGCCAGTAGTAGACTCAGTGGGTCCCTCCGAGCTAACTATGGCTACACCTTC
J: TRBJ1-2
size: NA
V: TRBV19
D: NA

CDR3: CASSLGSGANYYEQYF
DNA: TGTGCCAGCAGCTTAGGTTCAGGGGCGAACTACTACGAGCAGTACTTC
J: TRBJ2-7
size: NA
V: TRBV11-2
D: NA

CDR3: CASSLYFGGANEKLFF
DNA: NA
J: TRBJ1-4
size: NA
V: TRBV11-1
D: NA

CDR3: CSATTLTSAEETQYF
DNA: TGCAGTGCCACTACCTTGACTAGCGCAGAAGAGACCCAGTACTTC
J: TRBJ2-5
size: NA
V: TRBV20-1
D: TRBD2

CDR3: CASSTGILAGGTQYF
DNA: TGTGCCAGCAGTACCGGAATCCTAGCGGGGGGGACCCAGTACTTC
J: TRBJ2-5
size: few
V: TRBV12-3/TRBV12-4
D: TRBD2

CDR3: CASSFIPNTGELFF
DNA: TGTGCCAGCAGTTTTATCCCGAACACCGGGGAGCTGTTTTTT
J: TRBJ2-2
size: few
V: TRBV27
D: NA

CDR3: CASSVEGGSSYNEQFF
DNA: TGTGCCAGCAGCGTAGAAGGCGGGAGCTCCTACAATGAGCAGTTCTTC
J: TRBJ2-1
size: few
V: TRBV9
D: TRBD2

CDR3: CASSQDGVSEQFF
DNA: TGTGCCAGCAGCCAAGATGGGGTCTCTGAGCAGTTCTTC
J: TRBJ2-1
size: NA
V: TRBV3-1
D: NA

CDR3: CSGGEEFSYEQYF
DNA: TGCAGCGGGGGAGAGGAGTTCTCCTACGAGCAGTACTTC
J: TRBJ2-7
size: NA
V: TRBV29-1
D: NA

CDR3: CASRLAGHTNTEAFF
DNA: TGTGCCAGCAGACTAGCGGGACATACGAACACTGAAGCTTTCTTT
J: TRBJ1-1
size: few
V: TRBV28
D: NA

CDR3: CASSPILQDPDRSTRGYTF
DNA: TGTGCCAGCTCACCAATCTTGCAGGACCCCGACCGATCGACGCGGGGCTACACCTTC
J: TRBJ1-2
size: NA
V: TRBV18
D: NA

CDR3: CASSAQGVGYEQYF
DNA: TGTGCCAGCAGCGCGCAGGGGGTGGGTTACGAGCAGTACTTC
J: TRBJ2-7
size: NA
V: TRBV9
D: TRBD1

CDR3: CASSLIGAGSNVGNQETQYF
DNA: TGTGCCAGCAGTTTAATAGGCGCAGGGAGTAACGTTGGGAACCAAGAGACCCAGTACTTC
J: TRBJ2-5
size: few
V: TRBV27
D: NA

CDR3: CARSENRAYTQYF
DNA: TGTGCCAGAAGTGAAAACAGGGCATATACGCAGTATTTT
J: TRBJ2-3
size: NA
V: TRBV2
D: NA

CDR3: CASNGHGYEQYF
DNA: TGTGCCAGCAACGGACATGGCTACGAGCAGTACTTC
J: TRBJ2-7
size: few
V: TRBV6-6
D: NA

CDR3: CASSQDSRDWYTEAFF
DNA: TGTGCCAGCAGCCAAGATTCCCGGGACTGGTACACTGAAGCTTTCTTT
J: TRBJ1-1
size: once
V: TRBV14
D: NA

CDR3: CAPGGGRTDTQYF
DNA: TGTGCCCCCGGGGGGGGGAGGACAGATACGCAGTATTTT
J: TRBJ2-3
size: NA
V: TRBV2
D: TRBD2

CDR3: CASSDRFGTSYNSPLHF
DNA: TGTGCCAGCAGTGACAGGTTCGGGACCTCCTATAATTCACCCCTCCACTTT
J: TRBJ1-6
size: NA
V: TRBV2
D: NA